The present TCR beta chain was sequenced within a study of OX40 agonist ivuxolimab in advanced cancers. Overall study: Patients' therapy was ivuxolimab, an antibody that acts as an agonist of OX40 (CD134). The study, taken as a whole, reports: Expanded clones belonging to CD8+ T cells outnumbered, on average, those of CD4+.

The table came from immunoSEQ multiplex PCR; TCRdb's copy has only in-frame clones and leaves some out. This sample has tens of thousands of clones, with under 95% found just once. In regard to this clone: Antigen unknown.

This sequence was found in an adult with an advanced solid tumor such as melanoma, head and neck, liver or kidney cancer. This specimen was CD4+ or CD8+ T cells sorted from blood, taken in a trial of the OX40 agonist ivuxolimab.

DNA of the CDR3: TGTGCCAGCAGCGCAATCAGGACCGGGGAGCTGTTTTTT. This codes for CASSAIRTGELFF. V and J are TRBV9 and TRBJ2-2; D remains ambiguous. This CDR3 is built from 13 residues. V dropped 3 bases and J dropped 5 bases, with 8 bases sitting between them. The germline V gene has CDR1 SGDLS and CDR2 YYNGEE.